This T cell receptor beta chain was captured in a study of cytomegalovirus exposure and HLA in healthy donors. Overall study context: Most donors, 70% to 85% of more than 300 genotyped, fell in the Caucasian-associated ancestry cluster.

The CDR3 length is 14 residues. The PCR had 60 Vbeta and 13 Jbeta primers. Sequencing used immunoSEQ multiplex PCR; TCRdb keeps in-frame clones, though not all of them. The sample holds around 160,000 clones, 80% to 90% seen once. Study observations and caveats: Association with HLA alleles at 0.05 false discovery rate was found for 16,951 TCR beta sequences in a later analysis. Presence/absence analyses treated sequencing depth as roughly uniform across donors.

With regard to this clone: Antigen unknown.

V and J are TRBV12-2 and TRBJ1-1; the table's D call, TRBD1, was not checked against the DNA. TRBV12-2 is given as a pseudogene. The sequence was collected from a man between 18 and 35 years old in good health and CMV-seropositive. The sample taken for sequencing was PBMCs. CDR3 sequence: CASRSPPRQAEAFF. CDR3 DNA sequence: TGTGCAAGTCGCTCCCCGCCAAGGCAGGCTGAAGCTTTCTTT.